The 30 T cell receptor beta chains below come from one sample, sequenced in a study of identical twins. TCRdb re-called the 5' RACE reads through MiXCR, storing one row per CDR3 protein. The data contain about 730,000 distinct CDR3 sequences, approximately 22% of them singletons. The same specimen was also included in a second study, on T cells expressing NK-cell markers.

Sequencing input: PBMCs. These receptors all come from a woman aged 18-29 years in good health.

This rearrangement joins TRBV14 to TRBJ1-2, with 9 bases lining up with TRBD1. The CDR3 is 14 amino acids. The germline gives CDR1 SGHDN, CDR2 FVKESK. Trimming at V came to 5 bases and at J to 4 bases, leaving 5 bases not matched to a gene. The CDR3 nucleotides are TGTGCCAGCAGCATAGGACAGGGGCTCTATGGCTACACCTTC. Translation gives CASSIGQGLYGYTF.

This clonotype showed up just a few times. CDR3 sequence: CASSVGARTGSNEQFF. The DNA of the CDR3 is TGTGCCAGCAGCGTAGGGGCCCGGACGGGTTCAAATGAGCAGTTCTTC. The chain recombines TRBV9 with TRBJ2-1; D gene unclear. Germline assignment: CDR1 SGDLS and CDR2 YYNGEE. The CDR3 has 16 amino acids. Trimming removed 0 bases from V and 7 bases from J, with 17 bases in between. Filled out from reference TRBV9 and TRBJ2-1, the complete variable domain reads DSGVTQTPKHLITATGQRVTLRCSPRSGDLSVYWYQQSLDQGLQFLIQYYNGEERAKGNILERFSAQQFPDLHSELNLSSLELGDSALYFCASSVGARTGSNEQFFGPGTRLTVL.

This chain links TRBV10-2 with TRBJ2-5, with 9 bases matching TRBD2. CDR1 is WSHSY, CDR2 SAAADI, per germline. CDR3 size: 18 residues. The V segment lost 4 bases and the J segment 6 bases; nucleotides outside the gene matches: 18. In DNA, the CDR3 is TGCGCCAGCAGTGGGTGGATGGGGCGGGAGGGCCAGGTGAAGACCCAGTACTTC. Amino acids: CASSGWMGREGQVKTQYF.

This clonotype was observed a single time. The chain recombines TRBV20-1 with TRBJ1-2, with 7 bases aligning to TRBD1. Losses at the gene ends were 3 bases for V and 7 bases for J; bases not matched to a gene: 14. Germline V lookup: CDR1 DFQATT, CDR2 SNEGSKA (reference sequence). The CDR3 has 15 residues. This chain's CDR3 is CSASAGQPNVRGYTF. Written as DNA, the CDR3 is TGCAGTGCTAGCGCGGGACAGCCGAATGTGCGTGGCTACACCTTC.

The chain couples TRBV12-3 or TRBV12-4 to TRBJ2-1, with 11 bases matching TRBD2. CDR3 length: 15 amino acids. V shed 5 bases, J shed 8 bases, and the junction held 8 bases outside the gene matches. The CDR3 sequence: CASSPLAGGPYEQFF. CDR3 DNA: TGTGCCAGCAGTCCGCTAGCGGGAGGCCCCTATGAGCAGTTCTTC.

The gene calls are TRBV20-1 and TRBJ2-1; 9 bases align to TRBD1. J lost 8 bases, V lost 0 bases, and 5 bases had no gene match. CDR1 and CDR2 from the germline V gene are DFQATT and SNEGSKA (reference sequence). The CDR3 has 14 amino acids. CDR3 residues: CSAREPGQGDEQFF. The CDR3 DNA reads TGCAGTGCTAGAGAACCGGGACAGGGCGATGAGCAGTTCTTC.

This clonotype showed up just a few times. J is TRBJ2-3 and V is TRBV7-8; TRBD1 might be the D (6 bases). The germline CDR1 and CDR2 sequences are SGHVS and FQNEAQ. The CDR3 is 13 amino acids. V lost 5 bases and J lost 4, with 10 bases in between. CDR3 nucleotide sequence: TGTGCCAGCAGCACCAGGGGATCAGATACGCAGTATTTT. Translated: CASSTRGSDTQYF.

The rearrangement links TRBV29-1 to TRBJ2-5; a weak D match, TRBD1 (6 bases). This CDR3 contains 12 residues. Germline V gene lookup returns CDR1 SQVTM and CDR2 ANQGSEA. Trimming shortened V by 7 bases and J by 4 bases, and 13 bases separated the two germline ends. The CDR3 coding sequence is TGCAGCGCCCTACAGGGCGTAGAGACCCAGTACTTC. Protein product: CSALQGVETQYF.

The CDR3 spells CASRREHDTEAFF. CDR3 DNA: TGCGCCAGCAGAAGGGAACATGACACTGAAGCTTTCTTT. V usage is TRBV5-1 and J usage is TRBJ1-1; D unresolved. The CDR3 extends over 13 amino acids. V lost 5 bases and J lost 3, with 11 bases in between. Per the germline V gene, CDR1 is SGHRS and CDR2 is YFSETQ.

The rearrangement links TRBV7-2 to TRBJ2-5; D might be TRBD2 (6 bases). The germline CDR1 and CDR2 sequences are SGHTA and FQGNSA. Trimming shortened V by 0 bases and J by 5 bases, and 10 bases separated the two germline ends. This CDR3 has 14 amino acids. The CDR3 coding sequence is TGTGCCAGCAGCTTAGCACGGGAGCGGGAGACCCAGTACTTC. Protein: CASSLARERETQYF. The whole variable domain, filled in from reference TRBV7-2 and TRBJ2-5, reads GAGVSQSPSNKVTEKGKDVELRCDPISGHTALYWYRQSLGQGLEFLIYFQGNSAPDKSGLPSDRFSAERTGGSVSTLTIQRTQQEDSAVYLCASSLARERETQYFGPGTRLLVL.

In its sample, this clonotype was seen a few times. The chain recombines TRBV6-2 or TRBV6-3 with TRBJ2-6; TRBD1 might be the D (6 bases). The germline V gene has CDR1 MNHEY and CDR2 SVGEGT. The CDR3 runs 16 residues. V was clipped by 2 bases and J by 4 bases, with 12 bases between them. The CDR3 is CASSYGGTTGANVLTF. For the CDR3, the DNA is TGTGCCAGCAGTTACGGTGGGACAACAGGGGCCAACGTCCTGACTTTC.

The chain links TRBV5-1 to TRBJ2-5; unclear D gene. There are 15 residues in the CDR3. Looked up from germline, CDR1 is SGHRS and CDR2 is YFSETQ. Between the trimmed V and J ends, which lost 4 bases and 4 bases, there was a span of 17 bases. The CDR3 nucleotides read TGCGCCAGCAGCGTGGTCGGCAGTTTCGGAGAGACCCAGTACTTC. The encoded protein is CASSVVGSFGETQYF.

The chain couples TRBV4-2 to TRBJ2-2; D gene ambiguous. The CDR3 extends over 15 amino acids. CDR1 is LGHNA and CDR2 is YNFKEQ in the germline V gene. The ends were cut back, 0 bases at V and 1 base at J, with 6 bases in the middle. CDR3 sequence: CASSQEGWNTGELFF. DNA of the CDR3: TGTGCCAGCAGCCAAGAAGGTTGGAACACCGGGGAGCTGTTTTTT.

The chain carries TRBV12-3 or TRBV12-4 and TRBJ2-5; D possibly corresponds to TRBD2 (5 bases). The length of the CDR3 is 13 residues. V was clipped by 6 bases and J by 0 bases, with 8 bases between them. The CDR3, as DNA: TGTGCCAGCAGCAGGACTTACCAAGAGACCCAGTACTTC. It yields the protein CASSRTYQETQYF.

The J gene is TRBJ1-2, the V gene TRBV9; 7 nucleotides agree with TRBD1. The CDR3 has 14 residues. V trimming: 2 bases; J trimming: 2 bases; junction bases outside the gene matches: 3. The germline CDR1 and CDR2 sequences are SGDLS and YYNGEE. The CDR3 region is CASSVAQGNYGYTF. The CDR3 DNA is TGTGCCAGCAGCGTCGCACAGGGGAACTATGGCTACACCTTC.

The DNA of the CDR3 is TGTGCCAGCAGTTATGCTGGGACTAGCGGTACGGGGAAGCTGTTTTTT. This gives the protein CASSYAGTSGTGKLFF. This chain connects TRBV6-5 to TRBJ2-2, with 11 bases matching TRBD2. After removal of 3 bases from V and 12 bases from J, the junction contained 12 bases not matched to a gene. This CDR3 spans 16 amino acids. Germline values: CDR1 MNHEY, CDR2 SVGAGI.

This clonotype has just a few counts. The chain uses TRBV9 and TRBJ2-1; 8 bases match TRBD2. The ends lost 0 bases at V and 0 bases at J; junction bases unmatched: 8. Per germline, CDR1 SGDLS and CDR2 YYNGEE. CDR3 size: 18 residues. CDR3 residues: CASSVAGREVSSYNEQFF. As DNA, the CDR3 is TGTGCCAGCAGCGTAGCGGGGCGGGAGGTTAGCTCCTACAATGAGCAGTTCTTC. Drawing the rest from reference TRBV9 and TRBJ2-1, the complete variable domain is DSGVTQTPKHLITATGQRVTLRCSPRSGDLSVYWYQQSLDQGLQFLIQYYNGEERAKGNILERFSAQQFPDLHSELNLSSLELGDSALYFCASSVAGREVSSYNEQFFGPGTRLTVL.

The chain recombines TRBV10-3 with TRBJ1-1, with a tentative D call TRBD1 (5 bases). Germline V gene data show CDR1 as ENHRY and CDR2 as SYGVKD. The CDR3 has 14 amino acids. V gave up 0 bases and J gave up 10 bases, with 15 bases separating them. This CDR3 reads CAISESREVGGAFF. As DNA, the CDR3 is TGTGCCATCAGTGAGTCCAGGGAAGTGGGGGGAGCTTTCTTT.

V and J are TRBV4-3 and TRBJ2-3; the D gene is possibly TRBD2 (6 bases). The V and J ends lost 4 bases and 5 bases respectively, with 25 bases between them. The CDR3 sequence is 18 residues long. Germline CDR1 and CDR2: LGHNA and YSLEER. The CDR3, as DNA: TGCGCCAGCAGCCTTAAACGGTCTGATCTAGTCGGGGGAGATACGCAGTATTTT. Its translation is CASSLKRSDLVGGDTQYF.

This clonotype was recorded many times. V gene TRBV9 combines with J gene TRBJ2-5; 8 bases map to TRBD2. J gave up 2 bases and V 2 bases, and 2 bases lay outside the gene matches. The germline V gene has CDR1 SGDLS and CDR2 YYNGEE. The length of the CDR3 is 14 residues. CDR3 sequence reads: CASSVGTRQETQYF. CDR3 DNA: TGTGCCAGCAGCGTCGGGACTAGACAAGAGACCCAGTACTTC.

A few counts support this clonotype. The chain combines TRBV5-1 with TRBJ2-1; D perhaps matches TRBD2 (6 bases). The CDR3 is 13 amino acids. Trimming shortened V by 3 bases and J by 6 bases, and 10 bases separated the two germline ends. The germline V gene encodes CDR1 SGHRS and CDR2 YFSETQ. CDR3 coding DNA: TGCGCCAGCAGCTGGGGACTCGGCAATGAGCAGTTCTTC. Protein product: CASSWGLGNEQFF.

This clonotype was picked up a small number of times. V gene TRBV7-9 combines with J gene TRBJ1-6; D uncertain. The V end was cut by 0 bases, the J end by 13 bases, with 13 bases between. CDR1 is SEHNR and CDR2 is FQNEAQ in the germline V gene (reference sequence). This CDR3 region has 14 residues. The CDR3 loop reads CASSLAGGLPPLHF. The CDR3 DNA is TGTGCCAGCAGCTTAGCGGGCGGTTTGCCCCCCCTCCACTTT.

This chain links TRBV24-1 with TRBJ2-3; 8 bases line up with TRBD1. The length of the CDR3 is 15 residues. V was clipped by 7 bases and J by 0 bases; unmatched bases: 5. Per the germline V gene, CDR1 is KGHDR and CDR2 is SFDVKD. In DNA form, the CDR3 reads TGTGCCACCAGCCAGGGGGCCGGGAGCACAGATACGCAGTATTTT. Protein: CATSQGAGSTDTQYF.

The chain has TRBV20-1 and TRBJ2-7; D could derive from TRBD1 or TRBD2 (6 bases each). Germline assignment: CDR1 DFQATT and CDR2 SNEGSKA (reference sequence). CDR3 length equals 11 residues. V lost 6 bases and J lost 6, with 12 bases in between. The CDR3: CSAGGGAEQYF. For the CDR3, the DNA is TGCAGTGCCGGGGGCGGGGCCGAGCAGTACTTC.

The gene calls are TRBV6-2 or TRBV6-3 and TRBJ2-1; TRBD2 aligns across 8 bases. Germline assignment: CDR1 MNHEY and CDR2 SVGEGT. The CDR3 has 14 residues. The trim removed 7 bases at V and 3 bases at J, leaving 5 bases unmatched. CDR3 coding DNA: TGTGCCAGCAAGCGAGCGGGAGACTACAATGAGCAGTTCTTC. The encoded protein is CASKRAGDYNEQFF.

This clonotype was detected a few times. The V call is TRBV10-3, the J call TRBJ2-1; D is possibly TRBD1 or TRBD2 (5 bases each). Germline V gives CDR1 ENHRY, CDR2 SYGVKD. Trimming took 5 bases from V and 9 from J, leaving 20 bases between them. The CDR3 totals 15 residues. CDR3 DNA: TGTGCCATCAGTTTATCAACCGGGACGAAACTTGAGCAGTTCTTC. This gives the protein CAISLSTGTKLEQFF.

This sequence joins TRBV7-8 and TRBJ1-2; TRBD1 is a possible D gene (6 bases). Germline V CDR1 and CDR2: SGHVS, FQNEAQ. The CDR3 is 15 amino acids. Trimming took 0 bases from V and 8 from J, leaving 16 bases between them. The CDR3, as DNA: TGTGCCAGCAGCTTAGCGCTAAGTACAGGGAAGGGCTACACCTTC. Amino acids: CASSLALSTGKGYTF. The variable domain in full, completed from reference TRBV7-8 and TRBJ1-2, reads GAGVSQSPRYKVAKRGQDVALRCDPISGHVSLFWYQQALGQGPEFLTYFQNEAQLDKSGLPSDRFFAERPEGSVSTLKIQRTQQEDSAVYLCASSLALSTGKGYTFGSGTRLTVV.

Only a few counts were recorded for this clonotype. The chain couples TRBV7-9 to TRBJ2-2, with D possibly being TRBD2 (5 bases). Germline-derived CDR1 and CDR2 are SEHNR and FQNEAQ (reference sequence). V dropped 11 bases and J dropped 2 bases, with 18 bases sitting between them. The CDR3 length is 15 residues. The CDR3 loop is CAPEENLLNTGELFF. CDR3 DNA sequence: TGTGCCCCGGAGGAAAATCTCCTAAACACCGGGGAGCTGTTTTTT.

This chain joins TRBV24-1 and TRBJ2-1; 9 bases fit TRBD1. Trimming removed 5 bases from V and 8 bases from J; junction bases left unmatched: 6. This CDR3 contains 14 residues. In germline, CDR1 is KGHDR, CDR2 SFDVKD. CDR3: CATSGRDRVDEQFF. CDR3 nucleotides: TGTGCCACCAGTGGCCGGGACAGGGTCGATGAGCAGTTCTTC.

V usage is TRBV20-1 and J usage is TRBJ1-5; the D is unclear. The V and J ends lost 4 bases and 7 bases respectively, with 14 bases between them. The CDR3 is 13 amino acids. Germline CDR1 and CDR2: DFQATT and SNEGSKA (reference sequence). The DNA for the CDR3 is TGCAGTGCTACGGGCGGCGCAGGACAGCCCCAGCATTTT. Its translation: CSATGGAGQPQHF.